This T cell receptor beta chain was retrieved from a study of blood T cell repertoires in COVID-19. Study summary: Material from acute and convalescent COVID-19 was sourced from the United States, Italy and Spain. The analysed material was cDNA or gDNA that came from T cells, B-cell-depleted T cells, or PBMCs.

Authors' processing steps: Scientists estimated how many nucleated cells there were by amplifying reference gene primers. Some clones are missing from TCRdb's copy, which holds only in-frame ones; the method was immunoSEQ multiplex PCR. From that table come the V and J calls and clone size; the DNA was used to work out D and trimming. Of about 88,000 clones listed, approximately 88% are singletons. Seattle patients were enrolled while actively infected and followed longitudinally. Germline CDR1 LGHDT, CDR2 YNNKEL (reference sequence). The CDR3 has 12 amino acids. V gave up 1 base and J gave up 6 bases, with 7 bases separating them.

The receptor was derived from a woman aged 55-70 years with COVID-19, enrolled during active disease. The chain employs TRBV3-1 (or the pseudogene TRBV3-2) and TRBJ2-7; D gene uncertain. The material sequenced was peripheral blood. DNA for the CDR3: TGTGCCAGCAGCCAAGGAGGCAGCGAGCAGTACTTC. Encoded protein: CASSQGGSEQYF.